This T cell receptor (beta chain) was documented in a study of patients and donors after allogeneic stem cell transplantation. TCRdb used MiXCR to reprocess the RT-PCR reads, holding one entry per CDR3 protein. The table has about 960,000 distinct CDR3 sequences, approximately 18% seen once; the top ten hold 5.5% to 6.5%. This CDR3 is built from 15 residues. The germline V gene encodes CDR1 SGHTA and CDR2 FQGNSA. V was shortened by 1 base and J by 0 bases, with 7 bases between the two germline ends. The sequence was obtained from a human donor who was either an allogeneic HSCT recipient or a stem cell or donor lymphocyte infusion donor (not recorded which). It is not recorded whose cells these are; they may come from a transplant donor. V and J are TRBV7-2 and TRBJ2-1, with D hard to call. The source material was blood, either unsorted or a sorted T cell fraction (not recorded which). Written as DNA, the CDR3 is TGTGCCAGCAGCTTAGTTAGAGGCTCCTACAATGAGCAGTTCTTC. This gives the protein CASSLVRGSYNEQFF.